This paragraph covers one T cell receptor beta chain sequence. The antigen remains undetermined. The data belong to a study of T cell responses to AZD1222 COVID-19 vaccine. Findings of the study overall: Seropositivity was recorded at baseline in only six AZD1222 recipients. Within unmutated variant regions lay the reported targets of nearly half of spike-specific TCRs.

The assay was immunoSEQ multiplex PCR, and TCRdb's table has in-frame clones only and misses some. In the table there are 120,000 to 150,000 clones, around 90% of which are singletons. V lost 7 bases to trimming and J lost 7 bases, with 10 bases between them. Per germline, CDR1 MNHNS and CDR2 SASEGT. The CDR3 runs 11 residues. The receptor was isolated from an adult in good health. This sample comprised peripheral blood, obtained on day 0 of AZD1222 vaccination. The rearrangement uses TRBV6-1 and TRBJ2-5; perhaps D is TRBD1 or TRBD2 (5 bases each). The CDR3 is CASNSGGTQYF. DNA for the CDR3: TGTGCCAGCAACAGTGGGGGGACCCAGTACTTC.